These T cell receptor beta chains were read from a single sample in a study of blood T cell repertoires in COVID-19. The assay was immunoSEQ multiplex PCR, and TCRdb's table has in-frame clones only and misses some. The sample carries 250,000 to 300,000 clones, around nine tenths recorded once. Sequencing was performed on peripheral blood. These receptors were obtained from a woman aged 55-70 years with acute or convalescent COVID-19. Each CDR3 is given with its conserved first and last residue. The D gene is left open where the match is weak. Size values are once, few and many counts, or a class for expanded clones, and some rows have none.

v_gene	d_gene	j_gene	abundance	CDR3nt	CDR3aa
TRBV10-3	NA	TRBJ2-5	NA	TGTGCCATCAGTGAGTCAGGGTGGCTGAGCGGAGAGACCCAGTACTTC	CAISESGWLSGETQYF
TRBV5-1	TRBD1	TRBJ1-6	once	TGCGCCAGCAGCCAAACGGGACAGGGATATTCACCCCTCCACTTT	CASSQTGQGYSPLHF
TRBV15	NA	TRBJ1-2	NA	TGTGCCACCAGCAGAGATCAGGGTAACTATGGCTACACCTTC	CATSRDQGNYGYTF
TRBV7-2	TRBD1	TRBJ2-2	NA	TGTGCCAGCAGCCTCGGACAGGGGAGGACCGGGGAGCTGTTTTTT	CASSLGQGRTGELFF
TRBV9	TRBD2	TRBJ2-1	NA	TGTGCCAGCAGCGGCGGACTAGCGGGAGTTCTGAATGAGCAGTTCTTC	CASSGGLAGVLNEQFF
TRBV29-1	TRBD1	TRBJ2-1	NA	TGCAGCGTTGCGGGACAGGGCCATTCATCCTCCTACAATGAGCAGTTCTTC	CSVAGQGHSSSYNEQFF
TRBV29-1	TRBD1	TRBJ2-2	NA	TGCAGCGTTGAAGCCCCCGGGACAGGGGGTGACACCGGGGAGCTGTTTTTT	CSVEAPGTGGDTGELFF
TRBV4-3	NA	TRBJ1-1	NA	TGCGCCAGCAGCCGGTCGGAACAGAGCTCCGAAGCTTTCTTT	CASSRSEQSSEAFF
TRBV10-3	TRBD1	TRBJ2-1	NA	TGTGCCATCAGCCGCCGGGACAGTGAGTACAATGAGCAGTTCTTC	CAISRRDSEYNEQFF
TRBV29-1	NA	TRBJ1-4	NA	TGCAGCGCCGACGGGGGGTGGGATAATGAAAAACTGTTTTTT	CSADGGWDNEKLFF
TRBV28	TRBD1	TRBJ2-7	NA	TGTGCCAGCAGTTTGCTGACAGGGGGCGAACACGAGCAGTACTTC	CASSLLTGGEHEQYF
TRBV14	NA	TRBJ1-1	NA	TGTGCCAGCAGTCGAACCGCAGAGAACACTGAAGCTTTCTTT	CASSRTAENTEAFF
TRBV29-1	TRBD1	TRBJ1-3	NA	TGCAGCGTTGAAGGGCAGGGGGCTGGAAACACCATATATTTT	CSVEGQGAGNTIYF
TRBV14	TRBD1	TRBJ1-2	NA	TGTGCCAGCAGCCAAGATTCGCCGGGACAGGGAAACTATGGCTACACCTTC	CASSQDSPGQGNYGYTF
TRBV7-3	TRBD2	TRBJ2-1	NA	TGTGCCAGCAGCGTCGGGGGGACGGCCTACAATGAGCAGTTCTTC	CASSVGGTAYNEQFF
TRBV11-3	NA	TRBJ1-3	NA	TGTGCCAGCAGCTTAGAAGGGAGCTCTGGAAACACCATATATTTT	CASSLEGSSGNTIYF
TRBV6-6	NA	TRBJ2-2	once	TGTGCCAGCAGTCACATCCCGACGAACACCGGGGAGCTGTTTTTT	CASSHIPTNTGELFF
TRBV3-1/TRBV3-2	NA	TRBJ1-2	once	TGTGCCAGCAGCCAAGATTGTAAGAGTCGACAGAACTATGGCTACACCTTC	CASSQDCKSRQNYGYTF
TRBV28	TRBD1	TRBJ1-3	NA	TGTGCCAGCAGTTGGGACAGAGCTGGAAACACCATATATTTT	CASSWDRAGNTIYF
TRBV15	NA	TRBJ2-3	NA	TGTGCCACCCGTGAGGGCACAGATACGCAGTATTTT	CATREGTDTQYF
TRBV19	NA	TRBJ1-2	once	TGTGCCAGTAGTATTTCAGGAGGCTATGGCTACACCTTC	CASSISGGYGYTF
TRBV5-5	NA	TRBJ1-4	NA	TGTGCCAGCAGCCCATCGGGGGACTACAATGAAAAACTGTTTTTT	CASSPSGDYNEKLFF
TRBV4-2	TRBD1	TRBJ1-1	NA	TGTGCCAGCAGCCAAGGGACAGGAGACACTGAAGCTTTCTTT	CASSQGTGDTEAFF
TRBV11-2	NA	TRBJ2-7	NA	TGTGCCAGCAGCTTCACGGGAACGACTTACGAGCAGTACTTC	CASSFTGTTYEQYF
TRBV7-9	NA	TRBJ1-2	NA	TGTGCCAGCACCCTAAACGGGGTTCTCTATGGCTACACCTTC	CASTLNGVLYGYTF
TRBV9	TRBD2	TRBJ2-5	NA	TGTGCCAGCAGCTTCCAAGCGGGGCAAGAGACCCAGTACTTC	CASSFQAGQETQYF
TRBV27	TRBD2	TRBJ2-1	NA	TGTGCCAGCAGCTTAAGACTAGCGACCTACAATGAGCAGTTCTTC	CASSLRLATYNEQFF
TRBV5-1	TRBD1	TRBJ1-4	NA	TGCGCCAGCAGCGCAACAGGGGGAGGGTATGAAAAACTGTTTTTT	CASSATGGGYEKLFF
TRBV25-1	NA	TRBJ2-7	NA	TGTGCCACTTTGACACGCTACGAGCAGTACTTC	CATLTRYEQYF
TRBV28	NA	TRBJ1-5	NA	TGTGCCAGCAGCCCCGGCGTGGGGGGTCAGCCCCAGCATTTT	CASSPGVGGQPQHF
TRBV29-1	TRBD1	TRBJ1-4	NA	TGCAGCGTTGGAGAACAGGGGGCGCGTGAAAAACTGTTTTTT	CSVGEQGAREKLFF
TRBV27	NA	TRBJ2-2	NA	TGTGCCAGCAGCCTAGCCACCGGGGAGCTGTTTTTT	CASSLATGELFF
TRBV27	NA	TRBJ2-7	NA	TGTGCCAGCAGTTTTGGGACTGGATTCGGAGAGCAGTACTTC	CASSFGTGFGEQYF
TRBV2	NA	TRBJ2-1	NA	TGTGCCAGCGATCGGAGCAATGAGCAGTTCTTC	CASDRSNEQFF
TRBV3-1/TRBV3-2	TRBD1	TRBJ2-4	NA	TGTGCCAGCAGCCAAATATCGGGACAGGGGATCAACATTCAGTACTTC	CASSQISGQGINIQYF
TRBV14	TRBD1	TRBJ1-2	NA	TGTGCCAGCAGCTTTTTCCAGGGGGCCAAGGACGGCTACACCTTC	CASSFFQGAKDGYTF
TRBV7-3	NA	TRBJ2-2	NA	TGTGCCAGCAGCTCCTATTCCGGGACAAGGAACACCGGGGAGCTGTTTTTT	CASSSYSGTRNTGELFF
TRBV6-2/TRBV6-3	TRBD1	TRBJ1-2	few	TGTGCCAGCAGTTCCGGACAGGGCAACTATGGCTACACCTTC	CASSSGQGNYGYTF